Listed below are T cell receptor beta chains from one sample, sequenced in a study of blood T cell repertoires in COVID-19. Produced via immunoSEQ multiplex PCR; TCRdb's table is partial and in-frame only. The sample records about 330,000 clones, 85% being singletons. The sample was peripheral blood. Every receptor here comes from a human donor in a cohort sampled during active COVID-19. Each CDR3 is given with its conserved first and last residue. Clone size is not always given. Where it is, it says once, few, many or a class for expanded clones.

size: once; J: TRBJ1-6; V: TRBV7-6; CDR3: CASSLVQDHNSPLHF
size: NA; J: TRBJ2-7; V: TRBV6-5; CDR3: CASSPTGPYEQYF
size: NA; J: TRBJ2-7; V: TRBV5-1; CDR3: CASSLNWASAGEQYF
size: NA; J: TRBJ1-2; V: TRBV3-1/TRBV3-2; CDR3: CASTTNLKGANYGYTF
size: few; J: TRBJ1-6; V: TRBV3-1/TRBV3-2; CDR3: CASSQVESSYNSPLHF
size: NA; J: TRBJ1-1; V: TRBV6-5; CDR3: CASSYGLRGGRAEAFF
size: NA; J: TRBJ1-2; V: TRBV12-3/TRBV12-4; CDR3: CASSSRGGYTF
size: NA; J: TRBJ1-1; V: TRBV6-5; CDR3: CASSYSPRAGAFF
size: NA; J: TRBJ2-2; V: TRBV5-4; CDR3: CASSFDRALNTGELFF
size: NA; J: TRBJ1-1; V: TRBV10-3; CDR3: CAISESTRGGGGNTEAFF